Presented here are 26 T cell receptor beta chains from one specimen sequenced in a study of blood T cell repertoires in COVID-19. Only in-frame clones appear in the TCRdb table, and some are missing; sequencing was by immunoSEQ multiplex PCR. Of under 170,000 clones listed, roughly nine tenths are singletons. Sequencing was performed on peripheral blood. These receptors came from a woman aged 60-70 years with active or convalescent COVID-19.

This clone appeared a single time. The chain recombines TRBV19 with TRBJ2-7; D unclear. The CDR3 is 14 residues long. V was trimmed by 5 bases and J by 0 bases, leaving 11 bases between them. Germline CDR1 LNHDA, CDR2 SQIVND (reference sequence). In DNA, the CDR3 is TGTGCCAGTAGTCTGCATCAGAACTCCTACGAGCAGTACTTC. Encoded protein: CASSLHQNSYEQYF. Drawing the rest from reference TRBV19 and TRBJ2-7, the complete variable domain is DGGITQSPKYLFRKEGQNVTLSCEQNLNHDAMYWYRQDPGQGLRLIYYSQIVNDFQKGDIAEGYSVSREKKESFPLTVTSAQKNPTAFYLCASSLHQNSYEQYFGPGTRLTVT.

This chain joins TRBV11-3 and TRBJ2-7, with 7 bases matching TRBD1. The germline V gene has CDR1 SGHNT and CDR2 YENEEA. This CDR3 contains 14 residues. With 1 base clipped from V and 3 bases from J, the junction kept 3 bases outside the gene matches. CDR3: CASSLGGQNYEQYF. CDR3 nucleotide sequence: TGTGCCAGCAGCTTAGGGGGACAGAACTACGAGCAGTACTTC.

The chain employs TRBV18 and TRBJ1-2, with D uncertain. Germline lookup yields CDR1 KGHSH and CDR2 LQKENI. Trimming removed 1 base at V and 2 bases at J, with 5 bases between. The CDR3 contains 13 residues. The CDR3: CASSPRENYGYTF. The CDR3 DNA sequence: TGTGCCAGCTCACCACGAGAGAACTATGGCTACACCTTC.

The chain employs TRBV19 and TRBJ2-2, with TRBD2 identical over 13 bases. Germline CDR1 and CDR2: LNHDA and SQIVND (reference sequence). This CDR3 comprises 17 residues. The ends lost 5 bases at V and 2 bases at J; junction bases unmatched: 5. CDR3 sequence reads: CASSPWTSGGNTGELFF. The CDR3 nucleotides are TGTGCCAGTAGTCCGTGGACTAGCGGGGGCAACACCGGGGAGCTGTTTTTT.

The CDR3 bases are TGTGCTAGTGGTTTGGGGACAGGGGGCTCGAGGGCGCGCAATCAGCCCCAGCATTTT. This translates into CASGLGTGGSRARNQPQHF. The chain couples TRBV12-5 to TRBJ1-5; 11 bases fit TRBD1. CDR3 length: 19 residues. After removal of 1 base from V and 2 bases from J, the junction contained 10 bases not matched to a gene. CDR1 and CDR2 (germline): LGHNT, FRNRAP.

The rearrangement joins TRBV2 to TRBJ2-1, with D possibly matching TRBD1 (6 bases). The CDR3 contains 14 residues. Germline V gene sequence: CDR1 SNHLY, CDR2 FYNNEI. Trimming pared 6 bases from V and 4 bases from J, leaving 13 bases between. The CDR3: CASRVGTTYNEQFF. The CDR3 nucleotides are TGTGCCAGCAGGGTTGGGACAACTTACAATGAGCAGTTCTTC. The full variable domain, completed using reference TRBV2 and TRBJ2-1, is EPEVTQTPSHQVTQMGQEVILRCVPISNHLYFYWYRQILGQKVEFLVSFYNNEISEKSEIFDDQFSVERPDGSNFTLKIRSTKLEDSAMYFCASRVGTTYNEQFFGPGTRLTVL.

The chain joins TRBV7-8 to TRBJ2-1, with 10 positions matching TRBD1. Germline lookup yields CDR1 SGHVS and CDR2 FQNEAQ. The CDR3 loop spans 15 amino acids. The V gene end was trimmed by 5 bases and the J gene end by 6 bases; junction bases not matched to a gene: 7. CDR3 bases: TGTGCCAGCAGCCCCGGGACAGGGGTTAGCAATGAGCAGTTCTTC. It translates to CASSPGTGVSNEQFF.

This rearrangement joins TRBV19 to TRBJ1-3, with D possibly matching TRBD1 (6 bases). With 5 bases removed from V and 2 bases from J, the gap between germline ends came to 13 bases. CDR1 is LNHDA, CDR2 SQIVND, per germline (reference sequence). CDR3 length: 15 residues. The CDR3 DNA sequence: TGTGCCAGTAGTCCAAGGACAGTTACTGGAAACACCATATATTTT. It encodes CASSPRTVTGNTIYF.

On this clone itself: One end of the junction varies from germline; a read error may be responsible. The chain has TRBV7-7 and TRBJ2-2; 11 positions match TRBD1. Germline CDR1 SSHAT, CDR2 FNYEAQ (reference sequence). This CDR3 region has 15 residues. In DNA form, the CDR3 reads TGTGCTAGCAGCTCCGGGACAGGGGGTTCCGGGGAGCTGTTTTTT. As protein: CASSSGTGGSGELFF.

This chain links TRBV18 with TRBJ2-2, with TRBD2 matching 7 bases. The V and J ends lost 3 bases and 2 bases, in that order; junction bases with no gene match: 6. This CDR3 region has 16 residues. Germline V gene sequence: CDR1 KGHSH, CDR2 LQKENI. This CDR3 is CASSPAAGLNTGELFF. The DNA of the CDR3 is TGTGCCAGCTCACCGGCAGCGGGGCTTAACACCGGGGAGCTGTTTTTT.

The V call is TRBV7-9, the J call TRBJ1-6; 7 bases are shared with TRBD1. The CDR3 length is 14 residues. Germline-derived CDR1 and CDR2 are SEHNR and FQNEAQ (reference sequence). V shed 6 bases, J shed 9 bases, and the junction held 8 bases outside the gene matches. The CDR3 loop is CASRGTENSSPLHF. In DNA form, the CDR3 reads TGTGCCAGCAGGGGGACAGAAAATAGTTCACCCCTCCACTTT.

V usage is TRBV30 and J usage is TRBJ1-6, with 7 positions matching TRBD1. The ends lost 4 bases at V and 9 bases at J; junction bases unmatched: 12. In germline, CDR1 is GTSNPN, CDR2 SVGIG (reference sequence). This CDR3 has 15 residues. CDR3 coding DNA: TGTGCCTGGACCCGGGTTGACAGGGTGGGTTCACCCCTCCACTTT. Protein sequence: CAWTRVDRVGSPLHF.

The chain combines TRBV6-6 with TRBJ1-5, with 8 bases fitting TRBD1. The ends lost 1 base at V and 2 bases at J; junction bases unmatched: 4. This CDR3 is built from 16 residues. Germline V CDR1 and CDR2: MNHNY, SVGAGI (reference sequence). For the CDR3, the DNA is TGTGCCAGCAGTTACTTCAGGGGGCAGGGCAATCAGCCCCAGCATTTT. This translates into CASSYFRGQGNQPQHF.

The chain combines TRBV6-4 with TRBJ1-4; 7 positions match TRBD1. The CDR3 totals 15 residues. V was pared by 2 bases and J by 8 bases, with 8 bases of the junction left unmatched. From germline, CDR1 is MRHNA and CDR2 SNTAGT. The CDR3 DNA reads as TGTGCCAGCAGTGACAGGGGGCGGGCTTGCGAAAAACTGTTTTTT. Protein: CASSDRGRACEKLFF.

Details on this clone: The junction shows a germline mismatch at one end, possibly a read error. The chain has TRBV10-3 and TRBJ1-6; tentative D call: TRBD1 (6 bases). The CDR3 totals 15 residues. The V gene's germline CDR1 is ENHRY and CDR2 SYGVKD. CDR3 in amino acids: CAISESGAGGSPLHF. The CDR3 nucleotides read TGTGCCATCAGCGAGTCGGGGGCTGGTGGGTCACCCCTCCACTTT.

This clone was observed once. This chain connects TRBV11-2 to TRBJ2-5; TRBD2 matches at 7 bases. CDR1 and CDR2 from the germline V gene are SGHAT and FQNNGV. The CDR3 runs 14 residues. V trimming: 5 bases; J trimming: 3 bases; junction bases outside the gene matches: 6. The CDR3 loop is CASSPLGGKETQYF. The CDR3 DNA is TGTGCCAGCAGCCCCCTGGGAGGGAAAGAGACCCAGTACTTC.

The chain couples TRBV2 to TRBJ2-7; the D is unclear. The germline CDR1 and CDR2 sequences are SNHLY and FYNNEI. The CDR3 sequence is 13 residues long. The V end was cut by 2 bases, the J end by 6 bases, with 11 bases between. The CDR3 sequence: CASSENRSGEQYF. The CDR3 region has the DNA TGTGCCAGCAGTGAAAATCGGTCAGGCGAGCAGTACTTC.

The chain joins TRBV30 to TRBJ2-1; the D gene is possibly TRBD2 (7 bases). CDR3 size: 14 residues. The germline V gene encodes CDR1 GTSNPN and CDR2 SVGIG (reference sequence). V lost 2 bases to trimming and J lost 6 bases, with 14 bases between them. The CDR3 loop is CAWSRGGPVNEQFF. CDR3 bases: TGTGCCTGGAGTCGCGGGGGCCCCGTCAATGAGCAGTTCTTC.

There are a few counts of this clone. The CDR3 DNA follows: TGTGCCAGCAGCTTGGATCTAGCGGGGGGAAGAAACATTCAGTACTTC. Its protein product is CASSLDLAGGRNIQYF. The gene calls are TRBV5-4 and TRBJ2-4, with 11 bases lining up with TRBD2. The length of the CDR3 is 16 residues. CDR1 and CDR2 (germline): SGHNT, YYREEE (reference sequence). After removal of 0 bases from V and 6 bases from J, the junction contained 5 bases not matched to a gene.

This clone showed up just once. V gene TRBV5-1 combines with J gene TRBJ2-2; 7 nucleotides align to TRBD1. This CDR3 is built from 16 residues. V was pared by 3 bases and J by 0 bases, with 5 bases of the junction left unmatched. Germline CDR1 SGHRS, CDR2 YFSETQ. The CDR3 nucleotides read TGCGCCAGCAGCTCGGGACAGAGAACGAACACCGGGGAGCTGTTTTTT. Its translation is CASSSGQRTNTGELFF.

The chain combines TRBV4-3 with TRBJ1-5; no reliable D call. V was shortened by 0 bases and J by 6 bases, with 12 bases between the two germline ends. The CDR3 is 15 residues long. Germline loops: CDR1 LGHNA, CDR2 YSLEER. The CDR3 sequence: CASSQDQMSGQPQHF. CDR3 coding DNA: TGCGCCAGCAGCCAAGATCAAATGTCGGGTCAGCCCCAGCATTTT.

The chain has TRBV19 and TRBJ1-1; D remains unclear. There are 14 residues in the CDR3. V shed 5 bases and J shed 6 bases, with 16 bases lying between them. Germline V gene lookup returns CDR1 LNHDA and CDR2 SQIVND (reference sequence). The chain's CDR3 is CASSVREVSAEAFF. The DNA of the CDR3 is TGTGCCAGTAGTGTCCGTGAGGTGTCGGCTGAAGCTTTCTTT.

This clone was counted a few times. In nucleotides, the CDR3 is TGTGCCAGCAGCTGGGGCCTCTTAAATCAGCCCCAGCATTTT. Its protein is CASSWGLLNQPQHF. The chain uses TRBV11-2 and TRBJ1-5, with a weak D call TRBD1 (5 bases). The V and J ends lost 4 bases and 4 bases respectively, with 11 bases between them. The CDR3 totals 14 residues. Germline V gives CDR1 SGHAT, CDR2 FQNNGV.

This rearrangement joins TRBV12-3 or TRBV12-4 to TRBJ1-1; D is possibly TRBD1 (5 bases). The length of the CDR3 is 13 residues. V was shortened by 3 bases and J by 5 bases, with 10 bases between the two germline ends. Written as DNA, the CDR3 is TGTGCCAGCAGTTTGGGGGGGGGAACTGAAGCTTTCTTT. This translates into CASSLGGGTEAFF.

CDR3 nucleotide sequence: TGTGCCAGCAGCCTACAGGGAACTGAAGCTTTCTTT. Translation: CASSLQGTEAFF. The gene calls are TRBV3-1 (or the pseudogene TRBV3-2) and TRBJ1-1, with a weak D call TRBD1 (6 bases). V lost 4 bases to trimming and J lost 5 bases, with 8 bases between them. The CDR3 consists of 12 residues. Per the germline V gene, CDR1 is LGHDT and CDR2 is YNNKEL (reference sequence).

This clone was found once. This chain uses TRBV2 with TRBJ2-5, with a tentative D call TRBD1 (6 bases). CDR1 and CDR2 (germline): SNHLY, FYNNEI. The CDR3 is 16 amino acids. Trimming pared 6 bases from V and 5 bases from J, leaving 22 bases between. CDR3 nucleotide sequence: TGTGCCAGCAGGGACGGAAATCACAGGGTTCGGGAGACCCAGTACTTC. Its translation is CASRDGNHRVRETQYF. The variable domain in full, completed from reference TRBV2 and TRBJ2-5, reads EPEVTQTPSHQVTQMGQEVILRCVPISNHLYFYWYRQILGQKVEFLVSFYNNEISEKSEIFDDQFSVERPDGSNFTLKIRSTKLEDSAMYFCASRDGNHRVRETQYFGPGTRLLVL.